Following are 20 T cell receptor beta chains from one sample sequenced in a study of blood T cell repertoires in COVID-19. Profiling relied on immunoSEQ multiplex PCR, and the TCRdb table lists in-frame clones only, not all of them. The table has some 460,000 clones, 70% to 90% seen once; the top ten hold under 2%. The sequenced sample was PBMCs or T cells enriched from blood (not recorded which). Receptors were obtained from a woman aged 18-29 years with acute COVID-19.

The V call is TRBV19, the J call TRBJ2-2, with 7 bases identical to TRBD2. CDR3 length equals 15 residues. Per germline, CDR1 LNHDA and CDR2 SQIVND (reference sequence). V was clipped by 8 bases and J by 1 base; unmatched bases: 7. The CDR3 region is CASGGAGKNTGELFF. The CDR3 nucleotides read TGTGCCAGTGGGGGAGCGGGAAAGAACACCGGGGAGCTGTTTTTT.

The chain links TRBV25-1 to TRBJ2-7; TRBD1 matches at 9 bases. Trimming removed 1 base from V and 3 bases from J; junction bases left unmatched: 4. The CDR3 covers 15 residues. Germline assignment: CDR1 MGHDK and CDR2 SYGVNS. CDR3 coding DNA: TGTGCCAGCAGTGAATTTGGACAGGGGTTCTACGAGCAGTACTTC. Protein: CASSEFGQGFYEQYF.

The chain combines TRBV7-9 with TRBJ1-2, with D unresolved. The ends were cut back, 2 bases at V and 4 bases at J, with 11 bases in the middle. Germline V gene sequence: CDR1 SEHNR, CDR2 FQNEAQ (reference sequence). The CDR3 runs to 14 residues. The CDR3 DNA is TGTGCCAGCAGCTTACAGGATCGCATCTATGGCTACACCTTC. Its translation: CASSLQDRIYGYTF.

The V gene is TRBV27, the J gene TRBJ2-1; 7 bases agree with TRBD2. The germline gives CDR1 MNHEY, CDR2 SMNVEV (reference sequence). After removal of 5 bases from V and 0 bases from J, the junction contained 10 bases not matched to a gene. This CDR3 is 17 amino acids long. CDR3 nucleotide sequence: TGTGCCAGCAGTCCGCCCGGACTAGTTGTCTCCTACAATGAGCAGTTCTTC. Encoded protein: CASSPPGLVVSYNEQFF.

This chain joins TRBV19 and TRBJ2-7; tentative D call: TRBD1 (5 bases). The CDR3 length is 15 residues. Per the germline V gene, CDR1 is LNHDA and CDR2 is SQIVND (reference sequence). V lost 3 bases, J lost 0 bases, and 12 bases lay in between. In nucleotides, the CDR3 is TGTGCCAGTAGTATGGTATACAGGAGCTCCTACGAGCAGTACTTC. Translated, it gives CASSMVYRSSYEQYF. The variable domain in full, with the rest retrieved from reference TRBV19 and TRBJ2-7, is DGGITQSPKYLFRKEGQNVTLSCEQNLNHDAMYWYRQDPGQGLRLIYYSQIVNDFQKGDIAEGYSVSREKKESFPLTVTSAQKNPTAFYLCASSMVYRSSYEQYFGPGTRLTVT.

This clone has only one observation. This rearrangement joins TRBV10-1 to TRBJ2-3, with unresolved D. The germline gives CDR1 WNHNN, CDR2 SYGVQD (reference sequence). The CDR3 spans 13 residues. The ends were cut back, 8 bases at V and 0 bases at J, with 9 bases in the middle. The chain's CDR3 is CASGETSTDTQYF. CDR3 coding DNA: TGCGCCAGCGGAGAAACTAGCACAGATACGCAGTATTTT.

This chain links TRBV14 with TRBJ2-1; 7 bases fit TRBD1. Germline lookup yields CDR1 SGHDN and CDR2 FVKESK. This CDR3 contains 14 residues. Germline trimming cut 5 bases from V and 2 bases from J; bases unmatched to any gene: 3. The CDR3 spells CASSYQGAYNEQFF. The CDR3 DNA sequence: TGTGCCAGCAGCTATCAGGGGGCCTACAATGAGCAGTTCTTC.

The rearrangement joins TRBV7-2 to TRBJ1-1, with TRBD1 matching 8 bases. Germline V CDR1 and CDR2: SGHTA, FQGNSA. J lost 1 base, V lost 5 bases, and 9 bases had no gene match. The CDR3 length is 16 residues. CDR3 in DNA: TGTGCCAGCAGCGTCAGGACAGGGATAAAGAACACTGAAGCTTTCTTT. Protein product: CASSVRTGIKNTEAFF.

Here the CDR3 reads CASGRQGEETQYF. CDR3 nucleotide sequence: TGTGCTAGTGGCCGACAGGGGGAAGAGACCCAGTACTTC. The chain combines TRBV12-5 with TRBJ2-5; TRBD1 agrees at 9 bases. V was pared by 6 bases and J by 3 bases, with 2 bases of the junction left unmatched. The CDR3 loop spans 13 amino acids. The germline CDR1 and CDR2 sequences are LGHNT and FRNRAP.

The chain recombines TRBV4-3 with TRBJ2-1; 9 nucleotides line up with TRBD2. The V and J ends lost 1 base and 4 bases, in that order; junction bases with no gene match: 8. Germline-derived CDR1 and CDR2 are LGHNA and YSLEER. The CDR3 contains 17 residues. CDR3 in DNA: TGCGCCAGCAGCCAAGGGGCTAGCGGGACACTATACAATGAGCAGTTCTTC. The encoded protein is CASSQGASGTLYNEQFF.

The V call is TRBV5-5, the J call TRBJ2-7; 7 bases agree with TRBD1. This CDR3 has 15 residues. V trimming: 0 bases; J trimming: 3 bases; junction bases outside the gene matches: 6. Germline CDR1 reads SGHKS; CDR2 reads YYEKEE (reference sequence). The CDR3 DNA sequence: TGTGCCAGCAGCTTGGACTCAACAGGGGTCTACGAGCAGTACTTC. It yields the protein CASSLDSTGVYEQYF.

In nucleotides, the CDR3 is TGCGCCAGCCGGACACGGGAGGCCGTCGACGAGCAGTACTTC. Residues: CASRTREAVDEQYF. V and J are TRBV5-1 and TRBJ2-7, with 7 bases identical to TRBD2. J gave up 5 bases and V 7 bases, and 12 bases lay outside the gene matches. This CDR3 contains 14 residues. Germline-derived CDR1 and CDR2 are SGHRS and YFSETQ.

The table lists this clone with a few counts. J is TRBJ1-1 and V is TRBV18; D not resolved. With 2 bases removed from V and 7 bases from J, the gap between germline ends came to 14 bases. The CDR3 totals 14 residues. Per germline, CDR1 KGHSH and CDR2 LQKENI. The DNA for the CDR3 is TGTGCCAGCTCACCAGAGGTCCAGATGAATGAAGCTTTCTTT. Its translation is CASSPEVQMNEAFF.

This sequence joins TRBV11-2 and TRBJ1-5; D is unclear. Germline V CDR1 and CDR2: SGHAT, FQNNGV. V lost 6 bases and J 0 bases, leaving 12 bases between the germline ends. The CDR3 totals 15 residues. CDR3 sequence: CASSTTGNSNQPQHF. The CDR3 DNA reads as TGTGCCAGCAGTACGACTGGCAATAGCAATCAGCCCCAGCATTTT. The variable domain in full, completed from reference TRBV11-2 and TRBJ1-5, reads EAGVAQSPRYKIIEKRQSVAFWCNPISGHATLYWYQQILGQGPKLLIQFQNNGVVDDSQLPKDRFSAERLKGVDSTLKIQPAKLEDSAVYLCASSTTGNSNQPQHFGDGTRLSIL.

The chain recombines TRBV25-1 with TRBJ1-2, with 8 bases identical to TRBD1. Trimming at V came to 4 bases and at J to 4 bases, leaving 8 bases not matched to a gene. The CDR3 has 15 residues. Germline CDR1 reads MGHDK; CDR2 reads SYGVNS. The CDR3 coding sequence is TGTGCCAGCAGTGGACAGGGGCCGCGGGGCTATGGCTACACCTTC. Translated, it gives CASSGQGPRGYGYTF.

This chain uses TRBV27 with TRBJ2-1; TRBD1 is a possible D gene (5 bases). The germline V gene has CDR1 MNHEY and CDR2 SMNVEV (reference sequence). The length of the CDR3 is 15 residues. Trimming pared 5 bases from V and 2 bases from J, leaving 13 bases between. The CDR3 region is CASSTRSGTYNEQFF. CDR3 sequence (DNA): TGTGCCAGCAGTACGCGGTCAGGGACCTACAATGAGCAGTTCTTC.

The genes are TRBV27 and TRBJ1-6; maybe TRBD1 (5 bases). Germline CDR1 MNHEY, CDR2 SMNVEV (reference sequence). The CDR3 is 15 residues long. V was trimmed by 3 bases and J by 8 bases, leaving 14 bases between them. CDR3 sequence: CASSFLTGGDSPLHF. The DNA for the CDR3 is TGTGCCAGCAGTTTCCTTACAGGAGGGGATTCACCCCTCCACTTT.

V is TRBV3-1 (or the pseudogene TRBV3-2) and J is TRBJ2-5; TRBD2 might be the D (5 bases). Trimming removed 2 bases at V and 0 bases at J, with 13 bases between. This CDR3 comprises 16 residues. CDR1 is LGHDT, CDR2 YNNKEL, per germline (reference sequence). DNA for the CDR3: TGTGCCAGCAGCCAATCCCTAGCTCAGTACCAAGAGACCCAGTACTTC. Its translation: CASSQSLAQYQETQYF.

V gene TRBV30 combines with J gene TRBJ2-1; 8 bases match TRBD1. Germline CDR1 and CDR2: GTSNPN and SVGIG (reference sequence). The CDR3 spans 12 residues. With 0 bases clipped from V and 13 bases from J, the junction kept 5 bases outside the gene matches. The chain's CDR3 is CAWSVSGQAQFF. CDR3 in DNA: TGTGCCTGGAGTGTATCGGGACAGGCACAGTTCTTC.

The CDR3 region is CASSASGTGWRSTQYF. Written as DNA, the CDR3 is TGTGCCAGCAGCGCCAGCGGGACAGGGTGGAGAAGTACGCAGTATTTT. J is TRBJ2-3 and V is TRBV7-2; 9 bases line up with TRBD1. The CDR3 runs to 16 residues. The ends lost 5 bases at V and 8 bases at J; junction bases unmatched: 14. Germline CDR1 is SGHTA and CDR2 is FQGNSA.